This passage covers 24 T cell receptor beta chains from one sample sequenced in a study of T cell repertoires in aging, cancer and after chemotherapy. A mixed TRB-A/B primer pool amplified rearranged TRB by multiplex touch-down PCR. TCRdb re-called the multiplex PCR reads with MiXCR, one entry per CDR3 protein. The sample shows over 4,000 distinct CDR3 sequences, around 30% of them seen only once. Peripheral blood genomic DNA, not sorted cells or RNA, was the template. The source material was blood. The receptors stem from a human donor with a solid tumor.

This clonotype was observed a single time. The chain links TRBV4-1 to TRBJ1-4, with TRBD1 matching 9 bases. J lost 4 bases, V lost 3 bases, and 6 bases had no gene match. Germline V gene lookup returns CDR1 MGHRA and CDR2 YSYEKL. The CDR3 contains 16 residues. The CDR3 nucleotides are TGCGCCAGCAGCCAGATCGGGACAGGGAATAATGAAAAACTGTTTTTT. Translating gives CASSQIGTGNNEKLFF.

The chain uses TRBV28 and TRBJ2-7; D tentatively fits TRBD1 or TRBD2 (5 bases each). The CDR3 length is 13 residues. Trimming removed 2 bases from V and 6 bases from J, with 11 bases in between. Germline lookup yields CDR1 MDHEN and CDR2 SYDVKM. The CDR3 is CASSLGTAGEQYF. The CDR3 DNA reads TGTGCCAGCAGTTTAGGGACCGCGGGCGAGCAGTACTTC.

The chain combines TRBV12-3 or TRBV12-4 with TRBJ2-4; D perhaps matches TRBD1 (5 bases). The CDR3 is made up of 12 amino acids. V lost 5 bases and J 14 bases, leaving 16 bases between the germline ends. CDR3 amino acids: CASSRTGPSKYF. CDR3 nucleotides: TGTGCCAGCAGTCGCACAGGCCCCTCTAAGTACTTC.

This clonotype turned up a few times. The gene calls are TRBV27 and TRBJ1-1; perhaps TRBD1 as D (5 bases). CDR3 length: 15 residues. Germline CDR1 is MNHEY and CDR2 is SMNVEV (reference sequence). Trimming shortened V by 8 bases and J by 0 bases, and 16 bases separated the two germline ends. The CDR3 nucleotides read TGTGCCAGCCAATCCGGAGACAGCCTGAACACTGAAGCTTTCTTT. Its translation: CASQSGDSLNTEAFF.

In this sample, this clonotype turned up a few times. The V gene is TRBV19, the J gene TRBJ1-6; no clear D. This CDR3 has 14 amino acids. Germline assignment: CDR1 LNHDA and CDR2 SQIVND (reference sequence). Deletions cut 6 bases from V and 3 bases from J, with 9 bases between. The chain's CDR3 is CASSPPVYNSPLHF. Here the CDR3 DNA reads TGTGCCAGTAGCCCCCCCGTCTATAATTCACCCCTCCACTTT.

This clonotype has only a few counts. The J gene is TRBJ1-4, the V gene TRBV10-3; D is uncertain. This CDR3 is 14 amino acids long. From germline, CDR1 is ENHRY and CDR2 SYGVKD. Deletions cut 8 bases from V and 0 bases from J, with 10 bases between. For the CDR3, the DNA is TGTGCCATCCGCGCAGATCCAACTAATGAAAAACTGTTTTTT. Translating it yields CAIRADPTNEKLFF.

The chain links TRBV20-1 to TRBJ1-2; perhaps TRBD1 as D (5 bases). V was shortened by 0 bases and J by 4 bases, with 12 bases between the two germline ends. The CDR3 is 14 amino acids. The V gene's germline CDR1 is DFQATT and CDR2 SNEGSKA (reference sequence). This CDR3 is CSARDFGDFYGYTF. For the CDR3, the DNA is TGCAGTGCTAGAGATTTCGGGGACTTCTATGGCTACACCTTC.

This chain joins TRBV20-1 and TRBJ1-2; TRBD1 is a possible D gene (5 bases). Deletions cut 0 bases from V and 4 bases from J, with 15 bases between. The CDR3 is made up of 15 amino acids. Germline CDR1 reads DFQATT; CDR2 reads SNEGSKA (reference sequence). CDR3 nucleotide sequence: TGCAGTGCTAGAGACCCTCAGGGTCTCCTCTATGGCTACACCTTC. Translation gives CSARDPQGLLYGYTF.

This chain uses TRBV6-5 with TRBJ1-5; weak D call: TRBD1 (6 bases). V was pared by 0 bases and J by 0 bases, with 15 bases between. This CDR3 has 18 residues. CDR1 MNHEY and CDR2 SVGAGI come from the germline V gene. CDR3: CASSYSTRGEYSNQPQHF. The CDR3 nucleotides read TGTGCCAGCAGTTACTCGACTAGGGGGGAATATAGCAATCAGCCCCAGCATTTT.

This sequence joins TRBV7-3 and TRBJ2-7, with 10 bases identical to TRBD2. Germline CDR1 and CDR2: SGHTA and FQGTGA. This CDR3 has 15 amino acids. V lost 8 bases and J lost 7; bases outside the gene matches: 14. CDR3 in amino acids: CASSRQRGGPGEQYF. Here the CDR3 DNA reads TGTGCCAGCTCCCGACAGCGGGGGGGCCCGGGAGAGCAGTACTTC.

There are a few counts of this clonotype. The CDR3 DNA reads as TGTGCCAGCGGTTTGGGGACCCTCAAGGCTGAAGCTTTCTTT. Translation: CASGLGTLKAEAFF. The V and J genes are TRBV6-5 and TRBJ1-1, with a weak D call TRBD1 (5 bases). This CDR3 spans 14 amino acids. V dropped 8 bases and J dropped 6 bases, with 19 bases sitting between them. From germline, CDR1 is MNHEY and CDR2 SVGAGI.

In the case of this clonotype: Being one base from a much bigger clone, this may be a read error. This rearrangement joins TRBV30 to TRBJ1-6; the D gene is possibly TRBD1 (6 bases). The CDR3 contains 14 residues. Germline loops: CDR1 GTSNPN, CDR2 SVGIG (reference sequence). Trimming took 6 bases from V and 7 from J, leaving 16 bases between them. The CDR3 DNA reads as TGTGCCTGTGTTGACAGGCCCCGGAATTCACCCCTCCACTTT. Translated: CACVDRPRNSPLHF.

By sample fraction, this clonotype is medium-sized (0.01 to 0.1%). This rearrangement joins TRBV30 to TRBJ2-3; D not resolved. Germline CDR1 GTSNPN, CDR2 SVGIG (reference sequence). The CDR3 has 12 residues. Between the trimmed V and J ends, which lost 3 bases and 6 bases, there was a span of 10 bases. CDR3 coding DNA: TGTGCCTGGAGCGCCTTAGTTGATACGCAGTATTTT. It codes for CAWSALVDTQYF. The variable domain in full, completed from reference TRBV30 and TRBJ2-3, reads SQTIHQWPATLVQPVGSPLSLECTVEGTSNPNLYWYRQAAGRGLQLLFYSVGIGQISSEVPQNLSASRPQDRQFILSSKKLLLSDSGFYLCAWSALVDTQYFGPGTRLTVL.

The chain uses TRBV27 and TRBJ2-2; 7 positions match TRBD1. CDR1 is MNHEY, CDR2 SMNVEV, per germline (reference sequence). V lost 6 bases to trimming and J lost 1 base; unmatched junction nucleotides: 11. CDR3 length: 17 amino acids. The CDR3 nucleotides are TGTGCCAGCAGCCGCCTTACCCGGACAGGGAACACCGGGGAGCTGTTTTTT. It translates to CASSRLTRTGNTGELFF.

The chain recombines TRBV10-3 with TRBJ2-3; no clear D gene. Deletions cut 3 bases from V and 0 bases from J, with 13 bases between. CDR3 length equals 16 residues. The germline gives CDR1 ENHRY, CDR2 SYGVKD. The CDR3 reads CAISDQGATSTDTQYF. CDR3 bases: TGTGCCATCAGTGATCAAGGAGCAACAAGCACAGATACGCAGTATTTT.

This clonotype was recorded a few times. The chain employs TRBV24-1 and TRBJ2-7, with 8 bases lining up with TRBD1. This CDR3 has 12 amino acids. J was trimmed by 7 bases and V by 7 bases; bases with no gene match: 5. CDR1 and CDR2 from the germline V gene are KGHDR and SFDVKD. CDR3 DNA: TGTGCCACCAGCGGACAGGGTCGGGAGCAGTACTTC. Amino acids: CATSGQGREQYF.

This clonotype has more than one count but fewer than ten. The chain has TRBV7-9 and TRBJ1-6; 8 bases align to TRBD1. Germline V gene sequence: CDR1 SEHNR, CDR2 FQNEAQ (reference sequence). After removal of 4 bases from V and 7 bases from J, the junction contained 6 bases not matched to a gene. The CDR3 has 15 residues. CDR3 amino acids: CASSSGQDRNSPLHF. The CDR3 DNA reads TGTGCCAGCAGCTCGGGACAGGATAGAAATTCACCCCTCCACTTT.

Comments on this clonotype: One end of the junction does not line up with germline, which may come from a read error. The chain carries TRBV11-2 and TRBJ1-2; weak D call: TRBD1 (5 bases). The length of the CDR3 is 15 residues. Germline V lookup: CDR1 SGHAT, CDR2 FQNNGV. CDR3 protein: CASSYAGTANFGYTF. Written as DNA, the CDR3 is TGTGCCAGCAGCTACGCCGGGACGGCGAACTTTGGCTACACCTTC.

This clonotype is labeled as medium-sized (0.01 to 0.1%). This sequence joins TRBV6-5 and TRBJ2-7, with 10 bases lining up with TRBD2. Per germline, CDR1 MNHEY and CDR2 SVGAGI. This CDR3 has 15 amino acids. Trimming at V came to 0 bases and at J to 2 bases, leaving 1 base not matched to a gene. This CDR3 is CASSYSLAGAYEQYF. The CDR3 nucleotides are TGTGCCAGCAGTTACTCCCTAGCGGGAGCCTACGAGCAGTACTTC.

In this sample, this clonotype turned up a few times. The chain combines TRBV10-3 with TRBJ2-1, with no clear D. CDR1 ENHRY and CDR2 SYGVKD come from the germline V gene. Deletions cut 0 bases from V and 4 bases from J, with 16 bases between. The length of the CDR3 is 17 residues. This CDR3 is CAISESTTLGDYNEQFF. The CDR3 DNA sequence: TGTGCCATCAGTGAGTCGACGACTTTGGGCGATTACAATGAGCAGTTCTTC.

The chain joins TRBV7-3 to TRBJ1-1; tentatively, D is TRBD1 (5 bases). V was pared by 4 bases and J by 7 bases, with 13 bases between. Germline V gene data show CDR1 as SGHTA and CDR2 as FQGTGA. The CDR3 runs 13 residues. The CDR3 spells CASSSHRDGEAFF. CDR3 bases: TGTGCCAGCAGCTCCCACCGGGACGGTGAAGCTTTCTTT. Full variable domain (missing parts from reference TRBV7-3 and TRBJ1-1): GAGVSQTPSNKVTEKGKYVELRCDPISGHTALYWYRQSLGQGPEFLIYFQGTGAADDSGLPNDRFFAVRPEGSVSTLKIQRTERGDSAVYLCASSSHRDGEAFFGQGTRLTVV.

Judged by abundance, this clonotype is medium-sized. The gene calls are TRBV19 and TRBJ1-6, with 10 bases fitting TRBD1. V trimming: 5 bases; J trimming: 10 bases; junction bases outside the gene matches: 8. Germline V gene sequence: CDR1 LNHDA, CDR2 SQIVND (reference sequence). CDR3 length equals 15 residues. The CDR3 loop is CASSARQGAESPLHF. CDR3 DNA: TGTGCCAGTAGTGCACGACAGGGGGCAGAATCACCCCTCCACTTT.

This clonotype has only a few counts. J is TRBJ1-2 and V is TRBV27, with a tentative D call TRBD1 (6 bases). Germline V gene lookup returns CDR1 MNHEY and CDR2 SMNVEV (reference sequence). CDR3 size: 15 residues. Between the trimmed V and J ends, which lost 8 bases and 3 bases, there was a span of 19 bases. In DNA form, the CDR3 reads TGTGCCAGCGGATATACAGGGAGGGTAGACTATGGCTACACCTTC. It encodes CASGYTGRVDYGYTF.

CDR3 bases: TGTGCCAGCAGTTTATCGAAACCGGACAGGGGTACTCCTTTATTCGAGCAGTACTTC. Residues: CASSLSKPDRGTPLFEQYF. The chain combines TRBV27 with TRBJ2-7, with TRBD1 identical over 9 bases. Germline CDR1 reads MNHEY; CDR2 reads SMNVEV (reference sequence). The CDR3 is 19 residues long. The ends lost 0 bases at V and 6 bases at J; junction bases unmatched: 18.